The 9 T cell receptor beta chains presented below share a single source sample, sequenced in a study of T cell responses to AZD1222 COVID-19 vaccine. Sequencing used immunoSEQ multiplex PCR; TCRdb keeps in-frame clones, though not all of them. The profile shows some 110,000 clones, roughly 91% of them singletons. Here the sequenced sample was peripheral blood, taken 28 days after the second AZD1222 dose. These receptors came from an adult who received the AZD1222 COVID-19 vaccine.

The chain is built from TRBV10-3 and TRBJ1-1; weak D call: TRBD1 (5 bases). Between the trimmed V and J ends, which lost 2 bases and 0 bases, there was a span of 13 bases. Germline CDR1 reads ENHRY; CDR2 reads SYGVKD. CDR3 length: 16 amino acids. CDR3 sequence: CAISEIRGGMNTEAFF. CDR3 DNA sequence: TGTGCCATCAGTGAGATTAGGGGAGGGATGAACACTGAAGCTTTCTTT.

The V and J genes are TRBV30 and TRBJ1-5, with D tentatively TRBD1 (6 bases). This CDR3 contains 13 residues. The germline CDR1 and CDR2 sequences are GTSNPN and SVGIG (reference sequence). The V end lost 5 bases, the J end lost 8 bases, and 16 bases lay between the germline ends. CDR3: CAWDADSSKPQHF. The CDR3 DNA sequence: TGTGCCTGGGATGCGGACAGCTCAAAGCCCCAGCATTTT.

This clone was counted once. This sequence joins TRBV19 and TRBJ2-1, with TRBD2 matching over 10 bases. The CDR3 sequence is 15 residues long. The V segment lost 3 bases and the J segment 7 bases; nucleotides outside the gene matches: 6. Germline V gives CDR1 LNHDA, CDR2 SQIVND (reference sequence). The CDR3, as DNA: TGTGCCAGTAGTATCCCGGGTAGCGGGAGGAATGAGCAGTTCTTC. Translated, it gives CASSIPGSGRNEQFF.

This clone was seen a single time. The chain couples TRBV9 to TRBJ1-1, with TRBD1 as a possible D gene (5 bases). CDR1 and CDR2 from the germline V gene are SGDLS and YYNGEE. The CDR3 contains 15 residues. Trimming cost V 0 bases and J 3 bases, with 12 bases left between them. The CDR3 DNA reads as TGTGCCAGCAGCGTAGATGATGGGGGTCACACTGAAGCTTTCTTT. The encoded protein is CASSVDDGGHTEAFF.

The V gene is TRBV11-3, the J gene TRBJ2-1, with D maybe TRBD2 (6 bases). With 1 base removed from V and 0 bases from J, the gap between germline ends came to 16 bases. The germline V gene has CDR1 SGHNT and CDR2 YENEEA. This CDR3 has 18 amino acids. As DNA, the CDR3 is TGTGCCAGCAGCTTAGCTAGTAGCGGTAGGAGCTCCTACAATGAGCAGTTCTTC. It translates to CASSLASSGRSSYNEQFF.

V is TRBV11-3 and J is TRBJ2-1, with D maybe TRBD2 (6 bases). V was shortened by 5 bases and J by 5 bases, with 16 bases between the two germline ends. CDR3 length equals 15 residues. CDR1 is SGHNT, CDR2 YENEEA, per germline. This chain's CDR3 is CASSPRWGVDNEQFF. The CDR3 coding sequence is TGTGCCAGCAGCCCTCGTTGGGGGGTGGACAATGAGCAGTTCTTC. Complete variable domain (other parts from reference TRBV11-3 and TRBJ2-1): EAGVVQSPRYKIIEKKQPVAFWCNPISGHNTLYWYLQNLGQGPELLIRYENEEAVDDSQLPKDRFSAERLKGVDSTLKIQPAELGDSAVYLCASSPRWGVDNEQFFGPGTRLTVL.

This clone was recorded a few times. This chain joins TRBV6-5 and TRBJ1-5, with 9 nucleotides matching TRBD1. The CDR3 runs 14 residues. CDR1 and CDR2 from the germline V gene are MNHEY and SVGAGI. With V trimmed by 6 bases and J by 6 bases, 6 bases remained unmatched. The CDR3 bases are TGTGCCAGCAGCGCGGACAGGGGAAGTCAGCCCCAGCATTTT. Protein: CASSADRGSQPQHF.

The chain carries TRBV23-1 and TRBJ1-1, with D tentatively TRBD1 (6 bases). TRBV23-1 is an ORF for which the function is uncertain. Trimming left V 2 bases short and J 1 base short, with 11 bases between. The CDR3 has 15 amino acids. The CDR3 coding sequence is TGCGCCAGCAGTCAAGGGGGGCTGACGAACACTGAAGCTTTCTTT. The encoded protein is CASSQGGLTNTEAFF.

CDR3 DNA sequence: TGTGCCAGTAACCCCGCCCGGGGGGCCACAGTAGAAGCTTTCTTT. Its translation: CASNPARGATVEAFF. The V gene is TRBV19, the J gene TRBJ1-1; TRBD1 is a possible D gene (6 bases). Trimming cost V 7 bases and J 8 bases, with 23 bases left between them. The CDR3 length is 15 residues. Germline values: CDR1 LNHDA, CDR2 SQIVND (reference sequence).